Sequencing of this T cell receptor (beta chain) was carried out in a study of shared clonotypes between healthy human individuals. About this clone: Within the sample, other DNA sequences also encode this same CDR3.

Germline V gives CDR1 MGHRA, CDR2 YSYEKL. The CDR3 has 14 amino acids. Trimming took off 0 bases at V and 1 base at J, with 1 base between the two ends. CD45RO-negative CD8 cells positively selected for CCR7 made up the naive population, which excluded terminally differentiated effector memory CD45RA+ cells. The assay was carried out at the deep level. Clones were sequenced by immunoSEQ multiplex PCR, and TCRdb holds only the in-frame ones, with some missing. The data contain 2 million or so clones, about 95% of them singletons. The V call is TRBV4-1, the J call TRBJ1-6, with no clear D. Sequencing was done on a sample of naive CD8+ T cells sorted from blood. This receptor was taken from a man younger than 35 in good health. Here the CDR3 DNA reads TGCGCCAGCAGCCAAGATTCCTATAATTCACCCCTCCACTTT. Its translation: CASSQDSYNSPLHF.